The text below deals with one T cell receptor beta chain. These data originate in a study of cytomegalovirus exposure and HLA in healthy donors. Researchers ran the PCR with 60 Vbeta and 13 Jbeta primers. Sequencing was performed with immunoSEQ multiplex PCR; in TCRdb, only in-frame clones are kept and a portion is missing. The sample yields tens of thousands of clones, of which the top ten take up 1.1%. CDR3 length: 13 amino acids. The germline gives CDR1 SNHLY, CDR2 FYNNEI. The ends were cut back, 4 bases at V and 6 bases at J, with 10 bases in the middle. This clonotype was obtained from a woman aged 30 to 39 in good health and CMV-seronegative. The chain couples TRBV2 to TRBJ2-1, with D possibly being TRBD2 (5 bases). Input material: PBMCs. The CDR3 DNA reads TGTGCCAGCAGTGGAGGGATTGGCAATGAGCAGTTCTTC. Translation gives CASSGGIGNEQFF.